Listed below are T cell receptor beta chains from one sample, sequenced in a study of shared clonotypes between healthy human individuals. Measured with immunoSEQ multiplex PCR; TCRdb has only the in-frame clones, and not every one. The data show over 750,000 clones, with around 96% seen just once and less than 0.3% held by the top ten. What was sequenced was naive CD8+ T cells sorted from blood. The origin of the receptors is a man aged 30-40 years in good health. Each CDR3 is given with its conserved first and last residue. D genes are given only for firm matches. Clone size appears in some rows only: once, few, many, or a class for an expanded clone.

V gene	clone size	J gene	D gene	CDR3 protein	CDR3 DNA
TRBV27	.	TRBJ1-5	TRBD1	CASSWTGRNQPQHF	TGTGCCAGCAGTTGGACAGGGCGCAATCAGCCCCAGCATTTT
TRBV12-5	.	TRBJ1-1	.	CASGDNTEAFF	TGTGCTAGTGGTGACAACACTGAAGCTTTCTTT
TRBV2	.	TRBJ1-2	TRBD1	CASGTGARDLSYGYTF	TGTGCCAGCGGAACAGGGGCCAGGGACCTTTCCTATGGCTACACCTTC
TRBV13	once	TRBJ2-1	TRBD2	CASSLVALAGNNEQFF	TGTGCCAGCAGCTTAGTGGCACTAGCGGGCAACAATGAGCAGTTCTTC
TRBV5-1	.	TRBJ2-4	TRBD2	CASSLTSGRGAKNIQYF	TGCGCCAGCAGCTTGACTAGCGGGAGGGGAGCCAAAAACATTCAGTACTTC
TRBV28	.	TRBJ2-1	TRBD1	CASSQGEYNEQFF	TGTGCCAGCAGCCAGGGGGAATACAATGAGCAGTTCTTC
TRBV7-8	.	TRBJ2-7	TRBD2	CASSSRSGDLHEQYF	TGTGCCAGCAGCTCCCGGAGCGGGGACCTCCACGAGCAGTACTTC
TRBV15	.	TRBJ2-7	.	CATSRDDGDYEQYF	TGTGCCACCAGCAGAGATGATGGTGACTACGAGCAGTACTTC
TRBV7-8	.	TRBJ2-2	TRBD2	CASSVSGSGTGELFF	TGTGCCAGCAGCGTTAGCGGGAGCGGTACCGGGGAGCTGTTTTTT
TRBV7-9	.	TRBJ2-3	.	CASSSPVAGGIYF	.
TRBV7-8	.	TRBJ2-2	TRBD2	CASSLIGTSGSSNTGELFF	TGTGCCAGCAGCTTAATTGGGACTAGCGGGAGTTCTAACACCGGGGAGCTGTTTTTT
TRBV7-6	.	TRBJ2-5	.	CASSLRAHGKTQYF	TGTGCCAGCAGCTTACGGGCCCATGGAAAGACCCAGTACTTC
TRBV5-1	.	TRBJ2-3	TRBD2	CASSLGLAGATDTQYF	TGCGCCAGCAGCTTGGGGCTAGCGGGAGCGACAGATACGCAGTATTTT
TRBV7-9	.	TRBJ2-7	TRBD1	CASRGGQGVDYEQYF	TGTGCCAGCAGAGGCGGTCAGGGGGTCGACTACGAGCAGTACTTC